The 3 T cell receptor beta chains listed next were all sequenced from one sample in a study of T-cell reconstitution after alpha-beta-depleted transplantation in children. Unique molecular identifiers were incorporated when the TCRbeta library was constructed. TCRdb fed the PCR reads into MiXCR, producing one record per CDR3 protein. In the table there are fewer than 550,000 distinct CDR3 sequences, 9.5% to 12% of which are singletons. The input for sequencing was PBMCs, mostly from graft donor cells, taken 180 days after TCRalphabeta/CD19-depleted stem cell transplant. Receptor source: a female patient between 2 and 15 years old who had a stem cell transplant for aplastic anemia, so the T cells may come from the graft donor.

The V and J genes are TRBV4-3 and TRBJ2-5; the match to TRBD1 covers 10 bases. J gave up 3 bases and V 4 bases, and 14 bases lay outside the gene matches. The CDR3 length is 18 residues. Germline V gene sequence: CDR1 LGHNA, CDR2 YSLEER. This chain's CDR3 is CASSPYPAGQGRKETQYF. As DNA, the CDR3 is TGCGCCAGCAGCCCATACCCTGCGGGACAGGGGCGAAAAGAGACCCAGTACTTC.

The rearrangement joins TRBV7-2 to TRBJ2-1, with TRBD2 matching over 13 bases. The junction had 6 bases not matched to a gene; V was cut back by 3 bases and J by 4 bases. Germline-derived CDR1 and CDR2 are SGHTA and FQGNSA. The CDR3 is made up of 17 amino acids. CDR3 sequence: CASSLPPGLAGYNEQFF. CDR3 DNA: TGTGCCAGCAGCTTGCCCCCGGGACTAGCGGGGTACAATGAGCAGTTCTTC.

The J gene is TRBJ2-7, the V gene TRBV20-1, with 8 bases aligning to TRBD1. Germline CDR1 reads DFQATT; CDR2 reads SNEGSKA (reference sequence). The V gene end was trimmed by 3 bases and the J gene end by 3 bases; junction bases not matched to a gene: 4. The CDR3 has 13 residues. CDR3 loop: CSASRTGYYEQYV. The CDR3 bases are TGCAGTGCTAGTAGGACAGGGTACTACGAGCAGTACGTC.